The next 10 T cell receptor beta chains were all read from a single sample in a study of blood T cell repertoires in COVID-19 (TCRdb year 2020). The library relied on the immunoSEQ multiplex PCR assay. TCRdb mirrors the immuneACCESS table, restricted to in-frame sequences. Some clones are absent from its copies; in checked studies, under half trace to an unresolved V gene, and the reason for the others is unknown. The sample yields around 100,000 clones; more than 70% were counted once. The ten largest clones represent roughly 3.6% of the sample. Source material: peripheral blood. The receptors stem from a woman aged 55-69 years with acute or convalescent COVID-19.

The chain combines TRBV7-2 with TRBJ2-2, with a tentative D call TRBD1 (7 bases). Germline-derived CDR1 and CDR2 are SGHTA and FQGNSA. This CDR3 region has 15 residues. V lost 6 bases and J lost 5, with 16 bases in between. CDR3 DNA: TGTGCCAGCAGTTCAACAGGGGAGGCAACCGGGGAGCTGTTTTTT. It translates to CASSSTGEATGELFF.

The rearrangement links TRBV6-5 to TRBJ1-6; D might be TRBD1 (6 bases). CDR3 length: 15 amino acids. Germline V gives CDR1 MNHEY, CDR2 SVGAGI. With 2 bases removed from V and 10 bases from J, the gap between germline ends came to 15 bases. As DNA, the CDR3 is TGTGCCAGCAGTTACCTCCGGGACACCAAATCACCCCTCCACTTT. It translates to CASSYLRDTKSPLHF.

V is TRBV2 and J is TRBJ2-3; TRBD2 might be the D (6 bases). Trimming cost V 7 bases and J 1 base, with 15 bases left between them. Looked up from germline, CDR1 is SNHLY and CDR2 is FYNNEI. The CDR3 runs to 15 residues. CDR3 region: CASILGLGGTDTQYF. The CDR3, as DNA: TGTGCCAGCATCCTGGGACTGGGAGGCACAGATACGCAGTATTTT.

V gene TRBV2 combines with J gene TRBJ2-5; 8 positions match TRBD2. Germline V CDR1 and CDR2: SNHLY, FYNNEI. There are 17 residues in the CDR3. V trimming: 2 bases; J trimming: 4 bases; junction bases outside the gene matches: 12. The CDR3 DNA reads TGTGCCAGCAGTGAAAGGCTGGAGAGCGGGAGACGAGAGACCCAGTACTTC. Protein: CASSERLESGRRETQYF. Looking up the rest from reference TRBV2 and TRBJ2-5 gives the full variable domain: EPEVTQTPSHQVTQMGQEVILRCVPISNHLYFYWYRQILGQKVEFLVSFYNNEISEKSEIFDDQFSVERPDGSNFTLKIRSTKLEDSAMYFCASSERLESGRRETQYFGPGTRLLVL.

This clone appeared a single time. This chain connects TRBV27 to TRBJ2-7, with 12 bases aligning to TRBD1. CDR3 length: 14 amino acids. The V gene's germline CDR1 is MNHEY and CDR2 SMNVEV (reference sequence). Trimming removed 5 bases from V and 8 bases from J; junction bases left unmatched: 7. CDR3 amino acids: CASSPGTGGGKQYV. In nucleotides, the CDR3 is TGTGCCAGCAGTCCTGGGACAGGGGGCGGGAAGCAGTACGTC.

Here the CDR3 reads CASSRTGRDEKLFF. Here the CDR3 DNA reads TGTGCCAGCAGTCGGACAGGGCGGGATGAAAAACTGTTTTTT. V and J are TRBV28 and TRBJ1-4; TRBD1 agrees at 8 bases. The germline V gene encodes CDR1 MDHEN and CDR2 SYDVKM. The CDR3 loop spans 14 amino acids. V gave up 5 bases and J gave up 6 bases; unmatched junction bases: 5.

The chain employs TRBV6-5 and TRBJ2-3; 15 bases map to TRBD2. Germline V CDR1 and CDR2: MNHEY, SVGAGI. The CDR3 has 15 residues. With V trimmed by 6 bases and J by 5 bases, 3 bases remained unmatched. The CDR3 reads CASRTGLAGGDTQYF. The CDR3 DNA reads TGTGCCAGCAGGACGGGACTAGCGGGAGGAGATACGCAGTATTTT.

The V gene is TRBV29-1, the J gene TRBJ1-2; D gene uncertain. There are 12 residues in the CDR3. Between the trimmed V and J ends, which lost 2 bases and 6 bases, there was a span of 10 bases. Germline V CDR1 and CDR2: SQVTM, ANQGSEA. CDR3 protein: CSVESQFDGYTF. The CDR3 region has the DNA TGCAGCGTTGAAAGTCAGTTTGATGGCTACACCTTC.

This chain connects TRBV2 to TRBJ2-3; tentative D call: TRBD1 (5 bases). Germline lookup yields CDR1 SNHLY and CDR2 FYNNEI. Trimming pared 6 bases from V and 5 bases from J, leaving 18 bases between. The CDR3 runs to 15 residues. The CDR3 sequence: CASRGQGVSGDTQYF. For the CDR3, the DNA is TGTGCCAGCAGAGGCCAAGGGGTTTCGGGAGATACGCAGTATTTT.

The gene calls are TRBV4-2 and TRBJ1-4; D might be TRBD1 (5 bases). V lost 1 base and J lost 1, with 7 bases in between. This CDR3 spans 15 amino acids. Germline CDR1 is LGHNA and CDR2 is YNFKEQ. CDR3 bases: TGTGCCAGCAGCCAAGTAGGGGTAACTAATGAAAAACTGTTTTTT. Its protein product is CASSQVGVTNEKLFF.